The 24 T cell receptor beta chains reported below all come from one sample, sequenced in a study of shared clonotypes between healthy human individuals. TCRdb's table, derived via immunoSEQ multiplex PCR, lists solely in-frame clones and lacks some. This sample has 2 million to 3 million clones, with more than 80% found just once. The source material was naive CD4+ T cells sorted from blood. Noted subset: CD45RA+ positively selected. The receptors come from a man between 18 and 29 years old in good health.

The chain uses TRBV5-1 and TRBJ2-7; D could derive from TRBD1 or TRBD2 (5 bases each). Germline V gives CDR1 SGHRS, CDR2 YFSETQ. Trimming pared 0 bases from V and 6 bases from J, leaving 16 bases between. CDR3 length equals 15 residues. The CDR3 DNA follows: TGCGCCAGCAGCTTGGACCAGGGAGCTCGTGGCGAGCAGTACTTC. It yields the protein CASSLDQGARGEQYF.

This chain uses TRBV6-6 with TRBJ2-3; D is perhaps TRBD1 or TRBD2 (6 bases each). CDR3 length: 15 amino acids. The V and J ends lost 0 bases and 5 bases respectively, with 12 bases between them. CDR1 is MNHNY, CDR2 SVGAGI, per germline (reference sequence). The CDR3 spells CASSYSIGGGDTQYF. CDR3 nucleotides: TGTGCCAGCAGTTACTCGATAGGGGGAGGAGATACGCAGTATTTT.

V is TRBV9 and J is TRBJ2-1; 8 nucleotides line up with TRBD2. The CDR3 sequence is 20 residues long. The junction had 25 bases not matched to a gene; V was cut back by 3 bases and J by 8 bases. Germline CDR1 SGDLS, CDR2 YYNGEE. CDR3 loop: CASSGLISRGGPTPSDEQFF. The DNA for the CDR3 is TGTGCCAGCAGCGGCCTCATCTCTCGGGGGGGCCCCACCCCTTCTGATGAGCAGTTCTTC.

The chain recombines TRBV30 with TRBJ2-1; D call uncertain. This CDR3 comprises 16 residues. V was cut by 1 base and J by 0 bases, with 13 bases left in between. Germline V CDR1 and CDR2: GTSNPN, SVGIG (reference sequence). CDR3 coding DNA: TGTGCCTGGAGTGCGCTGGCGGCCAGCTCCTACAATGAGCAGTTCTTC. Amino acids: CAWSALAASSYNEQFF.

The rearrangement uses TRBV15 and TRBJ1-4; D perhaps matches TRBD1 (6 bases). The length of the CDR3 is 13 residues. V was pared by 6 bases and J by 8 bases, with 13 bases between. The V gene's germline CDR1 is LNHNV and CDR2 YYDKDF (reference sequence). CDR3 DNA sequence: TGTGCCACCAGGTCAGGGGTGGAGGAAAAACTGTTTTTT. Protein sequence: CATRSGVEEKLFF.

The CDR3 DNA is TGTGCCAGCAGTGATTGGGTCAGCGGAAGGAACACTGAAGCTTTCTTT. Protein sequence: CASSDWVSGRNTEAFF. The rearrangement joins TRBV2 to TRBJ1-1; D is unclear. The CDR3 has 16 amino acids. Trimming pared 3 bases from V and 1 base from J, leaving 15 bases between. The germline CDR1 and CDR2 sequences are SNHLY and FYNNEI.

V is TRBV5-6 and J is TRBJ2-1; D might be TRBD1 (6 bases). V gave up 5 bases and J gave up 4 bases, with 16 bases separating them. Germline V gene data show CDR1 as SGHDT and CDR2 as YYEEEE. This CDR3 spans 15 amino acids. CDR3 amino acids: CASSPSGTPYNEQFF. The CDR3 region has the DNA TGTGCCAGCAGTCCCTCCGGGACACCATACAATGAGCAGTTCTTC.

The rearrangement uses TRBV6-5 and TRBJ1-2, with TRBD1 as a possible D gene (5 bases). The germline CDR1 and CDR2 sequences are MNHEY and SVGAGI. V was clipped by 6 bases and J by 8 bases, with 10 bases between them. The CDR3 extends over 11 amino acids. The CDR3 reads CASRLGDGYTF. The DNA of the CDR3 is TGTGCCAGCAGATTAGGGGACGGCTACACCTTC.

The chain combines TRBV7-8 with TRBJ2-1, with D uncertain. V lost 5 bases, J lost 5 bases, and 19 bases lay in between. Germline CDR1 SGHVS, CDR2 FQNEAQ. The CDR3 runs to 16 residues. The CDR3 loop is CASSPRPSSGHNEQFF. The CDR3 region has the DNA TGTGCCAGCAGCCCAAGACCTAGTTCGGGCCACAATGAGCAGTTCTTC.

In DNA form, the CDR3 reads TGTGCCAGCACACTACAGGGGGCGGGTGAAAAACTGTTTTTT. Translating gives CASTLQGAGEKLFF. This sequence joins TRBV6-6 and TRBJ1-4, with 9 bases aligning to TRBD1. Germline CDR1 and CDR2: MNHNY and SVGAGI (reference sequence). The J segment lost 7 bases and the V segment lost 7 bases, leaving 7 bases of the junction unmatched. The CDR3 extends over 14 amino acids.

The V call is TRBV2, the J call TRBJ2-3, with TRBD2 matching 9 bases. CDR1 and CDR2 from the germline V gene are SNHLY and FYNNEI. The length of the CDR3 is 15 residues. V lost 6 bases, J lost 9 bases, and 13 bases stayed unmatched. CDR3 in DNA: TGTGCCAGCAGCGCCCGTGGGGCGGGGGGGCGAACGCAGTATTTT. Its translation: CASSARGAGGRTQYF.

CDR3 nucleotides: TGTGCCAGCAGCACAGGTGAAGGCCCAGATACGCAGTATTTT. Its protein is CASSTGEGPDTQYF. The V and J genes are TRBV6-5 and TRBJ2-3, with D possibly TRBD1 on 5 matching bases. CDR1 is MNHEY and CDR2 is SVGAGI in the germline V gene. Deletions cut 6 bases from V and 4 bases from J, with 14 bases between. CDR3 length: 14 amino acids.

The chain joins TRBV27 to TRBJ2-1; 10 positions agree with TRBD1. CDR1 and CDR2 from the germline V gene are MNHEY and SMNVEV (reference sequence). V was clipped by 5 bases and J by 6 bases; unmatched bases: 10. The CDR3 runs to 16 residues. The CDR3 region has the DNA TGTGCCAGCAGTCTTCATCCGGGACAGGGGTCCAATGAGCAGTTCTTC. Protein sequence: CASSLHPGQGSNEQFF.

Remarks on this clone: The sample contains more than one DNA sequence encoding this CDR3. The rearrangement links TRBV4-3 to TRBJ1-5; D gene unclear. Germline CDR1 and CDR2: LGHNA and YSLEER. The CDR3 totals 14 residues. Trimming removed 0 bases at V and 1 base at J, with 4 bases between. DNA of the CDR3: TGCGCCAGCAGCCAAGATGCAAGCAATCAGCCCCAGCATTTT. Translated, it gives CASSQDASNQPQHF.

This clone was seen only once. The rearrangement joins TRBV29-1 to TRBJ2-7, with D possibly called TRBD1 or TRBD2 (7 bases each). CDR1 and CDR2 (germline): SQVTM, ANQGSEA. This CDR3 comprises 14 residues. The germline V and J ends were trimmed by 6 bases and 2 bases, with 17 bases remaining between them. The CDR3 nucleotides are TGCAGCGTAGGGGGGGGACAGTTAACCTACGAGCAGTACTTC. Residues: CSVGGGQLTYEQYF.

Remarks on this clone: Relative to the germline gene, one junction end is altered; a read error may explain this. The chain couples TRBV7-7 to TRBJ2-5; 14 positions match TRBD2. This CDR3 spans 16 amino acids. Per germline, CDR1 SSHAT and CDR2 FNYEAQ (reference sequence). The CDR3, as DNA: TGTGCTAGCAGCTTCGGACTAGCGGGGGGTCAAGAGACCCAGTACTTC. It is translated as CASSFGLAGGQETQYF.

CDR3 bases: TGTGCCAGCTCACCACCGACGGGTTACTACGAGCAGTACTTC. Protein: CASSPPTGYYEQYF. This chain connects TRBV18 to TRBJ2-5; D gene ambiguous. Judging by the DNA end, TRBJ2-7 fits better; the J call may be wrong. Germline CDR1 is KGHSH and CDR2 is LQKENI. CDR3 length: 14 amino acids.

This chain uses TRBV20-1 with TRBJ1-2; D gene ambiguous. Between the trimmed V and J ends, which lost 3 bases and 14 bases, there was a span of 10 bases. The length of the CDR3 is 9 residues. Germline CDR1 is DFQATT and CDR2 is SNEGSKA (reference sequence). The CDR3 here is CSASFGFTF. DNA for the CDR3: TGCAGTGCTAGTTTTGGATTTACCTTC.

The V and J genes are TRBV6-5 and TRBJ2-7; 7 bases match TRBD1. The CDR3 sequence is 11 residues long. Germline V CDR1 and CDR2: MNHEY, SVGAGI. V was pared by 5 bases and J by 7 bases, with 2 bases of the junction left unmatched. The CDR3 loop reads CASSIRGEQYF. The CDR3 nucleotides read TGTGCCAGCAGTATCAGGGGGGAGCAGTACTTC.

The J gene is TRBJ2-4, the V gene TRBV4-1, with a tentative D call TRBD1 (6 bases). This CDR3 has 15 amino acids. Germline V lookup: CDR1 MGHRA, CDR2 YSYEKL. Between the trimmed V and J ends, which lost 5 bases and 4 bases, there was a span of 15 bases. The CDR3, as DNA: TGCGCCAGCAGCGGGACCGGGACACCTAAAAACATTCAGTACTTC. Protein product: CASSGTGTPKNIQYF.

This rearrangement joins TRBV5-1 to TRBJ1-2; 8 bases match TRBD1. V shed 4 bases, J shed 3 bases, and the junction held 8 bases outside the gene matches. The CDR3 has 15 residues. The V gene's germline CDR1 is SGHRS and CDR2 YFSETQ. CDR3: CASSPTPDRDYGYTF. DNA of the CDR3: TGCGCCAGCAGCCCCACCCCGGACAGGGACTATGGCTACACCTTC.

CDR3 DNA: TGTGCCAGCAGCTTAGAGGTGGGAGTCAGCGGGGAGCAGTACTTC. Translation: CASSLEVGVSGEQYF. V usage is TRBV7-2 and J usage is TRBJ2-7; possibly TRBD2 for D (6 bases). The CDR3 covers 15 residues. From germline, CDR1 is SGHTA and CDR2 FQGNSA. V was trimmed by 1 base and J by 7 bases, leaving 17 bases between them.

This chain connects TRBV2 to TRBJ1-5, with a weak D call TRBD1 (6 bases). V was pared by 6 bases and J by 2 bases, with 14 bases between. The CDR3 is 15 residues long. Germline CDR1 and CDR2: SNHLY and FYNNEI. The CDR3: CASRQQGGGNQPQHF. The DNA of the CDR3 is TGTGCCAGCAGGCAACAGGGTGGCGGCAATCAGCCCCAGCATTTT.

The chain has TRBV6-5 and TRBJ1-2; D remains ambiguous. The CDR3 loop spans 12 amino acids. Germline V gene data show CDR1 as MNHEY and CDR2 as SVGAGI. With 6 bases removed from V and 4 bases from J, the gap between germline ends came to 9 bases. The CDR3 sequence is CASSAGAYGYTF. CDR3 sequence (DNA): TGTGCCAGCAGCGCCGGTGCCTATGGCTACACCTTC.